This T cell receptor beta chain was captured by sequencing in a study of T cell repertoires in cytomegalovirus infection. In the study overall: Well-studied HLA-B-restricted epitopes and recently identified HLA-C-restricted epitopes of CMV were both used in the study. Based on public TCR beta signatures, there were indications of CMV infection and of a matching HLA type. Findings and limits, study-wide: Totalled public TCR beta family frequency picked out people who carried CMV plus the relevant HLA. CMV-specific TCR beta clonotypes restricted by HLA-C were the ones dominating the ex vivo response.

MiXCR, applied by TCRdb to the reads, yields one record per CDR3 protein. The sample records about a million distinct CDR3 sequences, around 32% being singletons. CDR3 size: 15 residues. Trimming removed 0 bases from V and 1 base from J, with 9 bases in between. As regards this clonotype: As yet, its antigen is unknown.

The specimen was cultured CD8+ T cells from PBMCs, collected from culture after CMV antigen stimulation. The rearrangement joins TRBV23-1 to TRBJ1-1, with D unclear. TRBV23-1 has ORF status, its function being uncertain. The sequence derives from a human donor in good health (CMV status not recorded). Some clones in this sample may be carry-over from other donors' samples. CDR3 sequence: CASSQSSQQNTEAFF. CDR3 nucleotide sequence: TGCGCCAGCAGTCAATCAAGCCAACAGAACACTGAAGCTTTCTTT.